A selection of T cell receptor beta chains follows, all from one sample in a study of identical twins. A single record per CDR3 protein comes from TCRdb applying MiXCR to the 5' RACE reads. The data hold fewer than 250,000 distinct CDR3 sequences, with about 7.3% observed a single time. In addition, the sample was reused for a study of yellow fever vaccine responses in identical twins.

Material: memory (CD45RO+) T cells sorted from blood. Receptor source: a woman aged 18-29 years in good health. Both conserved end residues are part of each CDR3. The order of the fields is D gene, J gene, V gene, clone size, CDR3 protein, CDR3 DNA. The D gene is left open where the match is weak. A clone size is listed for some rows: how often the clone was seen (once, few, many), or a class if it is expanded.

D gene: -; J gene: TRBJ1-3; V gene: TRBV12-3/TRBV12-4; clone size: few; CDR3 protein: CASSFTQGNPGNTIYF; CDR3 DNA: TGTGCCAGCAGTTTCACCCAGGGGAACCCTGGAAACACCATATATTTT
D gene: TRBD2; J gene: TRBJ2-5; V gene: TRBV2; clone size: few; CDR3 protein: CASSERTSDGETQYF; CDR3 DNA: TGTGCCAGCAGTGAAAGGACTAGCGATGGAGAGACCCAGTACTTC
D gene: -; J gene: TRBJ1-2; V gene: TRBV20-1; clone size: -; CDR3 protein: CSASFEGFVGGYTF; CDR3 DNA: TGCAGTGCTAGTTTCGAGGGGTTTGTGGGGGGCTACACCTTC
D gene: -; J gene: TRBJ1-4; V gene: TRBV20-1; clone size: many; CDR3 protein: CSVGVTNEKLFF; CDR3 DNA: TGCAGTGTAGGGGTAACTAATGAAAAACTGTTTTTT
D gene: -; J gene: TRBJ1-4; V gene: TRBV12-3/TRBV12-4; clone size: -; CDR3 protein: CASSLRHKVEKLFF; CDR3 DNA: TGTGCCAGCAGTTTGAGGCACAAGGTTGAAAAACTGTTTTTT
D gene: -; J gene: TRBJ1-5; V gene: TRBV12-3/TRBV12-4; clone size: many; CDR3 protein: CASSLMGNQPQHF; CDR3 DNA: TGTGCCAGCAGTTTAATGGGGAATCAGCCCCAGCATTTT
D gene: -; J gene: TRBJ1-1; V gene: TRBV6-6; clone size: many; CDR3 protein: CASSLSPNTEAFF; CDR3 DNA: TGTGCCAGCAGCCTAAGTCCCAACACTGAAGCTTTCTTT
D gene: -; J gene: TRBJ1-1; V gene: TRBV4-1; clone size: -; CDR3 protein: CASSQGWGAEAFF; CDR3 DNA: TGCGCCAGCAGCCAAGGGTGGGGGGCTGAAGCTTTCTTT
D gene: TRBD1; J gene: TRBJ2-3; V gene: TRBV2; clone size: many; CDR3 protein: CASTRQGGGSSVDTQYF; CDR3 DNA: TGTGCCAGCACGAGACAGGGGGGGGGGTCTTCGGTAGATACGCAGTATTTT
D gene: TRBD1; J gene: TRBJ2-1; V gene: TRBV20-1; clone size: few; CDR3 protein: CSARVRGSGTGNEQFF; CDR3 DNA: TGCAGTGCTAGAGTTCGGGGGAGCGGGACAGGGAATGAGCAGTTCTTC
D gene: -; J gene: TRBJ1-1; V gene: TRBV10-3; clone size: -; CDR3 protein: CAISAQAVSNTEAFF; CDR3 DNA: TGTGCCATCAGTGCTCAGGCAGTCTCGAACACTGAAGCTTTCTTT
D gene: TRBD2; J gene: TRBJ2-2; V gene: TRBV6-2/TRBV6-3; clone size: few; CDR3 protein: CASSPGTSGIVNTGELFF; CDR3 DNA: TGTGCCAGCAGTCCCGGGACTAGCGGGATCGTTAACACCGGGGAGCTGTTTTTT
D gene: -; J gene: TRBJ2-3; V gene: TRBV27; clone size: few; CDR3 protein: CASSLTSAYTDTQYF; CDR3 DNA: TGTGCCAGCAGTTTAACCTCAGCCTACACAGATACGCAGTATTTT
D gene: -; J gene: TRBJ2-2; V gene: TRBV5-1; clone size: many; CDR3 protein: CASSLEPRNTGELFF; CDR3 DNA: TGCGCCAGCAGCTTGGAGCCCCGGAACACCGGGGAGCTGTTTTTT
D gene: -; J gene: TRBJ2-7; V gene: TRBV28; clone size: -; CDR3 protein: CASSFLGYEQYF; CDR3 DNA: TGTGCCAGCAGTTTTCTTGGATACGAGCAGTACTTC
D gene: -; J gene: TRBJ1-1; V gene: TRBV20-1; clone size: many; CDR3 protein: CSVTIVGTEAFF; CDR3 DNA: TGCAGTGTTACGATTGTTGGCACTGAAGCTTTCTTT
D gene: -; J gene: TRBJ2-5; V gene: TRBV20-1; clone size: few; CDR3 protein: CSATPVGETQYF; CDR3 DNA: TGCAGTGCTACCCCGGTAGGGGAGACCCAGTACTTC
D gene: TRBD1; J gene: TRBJ2-1; V gene: TRBV2; clone size: few; CDR3 protein: CASSEEGAGRARYNEQFF; CDR3 DNA: TGTGCCAGCAGTGAAGAGGGGGCCGGCAGGGCCCGCTACAATGAGCAGTTCTTC
D gene: -; J gene: TRBJ2-3; V gene: TRBV2; clone size: few; CDR3 protein: CASNLVTDTQYF; CDR3 DNA: TGTGCCAGCAACCTGGTCACAGATACGCAGTATTTT
D gene: -; J gene: TRBJ2-1; V gene: TRBV7-8; clone size: -; CDR3 protein: CASSLLPSSSYNEQFF; CDR3 DNA: TGTGCCAGCAGCTTACTACCTAGTAGCTCCTACAATGAGCAGTTCTTC
D gene: -; J gene: TRBJ1-2; V gene: TRBV6-5; clone size: many; CDR3 protein: CASSYDSPQTAHGYTF; CDR3 DNA: TGTGCCAGCAGTTACGACTCACCCCAGACTGCGCATGGCTACACCTTC
D gene: -; J gene: TRBJ2-7; V gene: TRBV10-3; clone size: -; CDR3 protein: CAISQLDYEQYF; CDR3 DNA: TGTGCCATCAGTCAACTAGATTACGAGCAGTACTTC